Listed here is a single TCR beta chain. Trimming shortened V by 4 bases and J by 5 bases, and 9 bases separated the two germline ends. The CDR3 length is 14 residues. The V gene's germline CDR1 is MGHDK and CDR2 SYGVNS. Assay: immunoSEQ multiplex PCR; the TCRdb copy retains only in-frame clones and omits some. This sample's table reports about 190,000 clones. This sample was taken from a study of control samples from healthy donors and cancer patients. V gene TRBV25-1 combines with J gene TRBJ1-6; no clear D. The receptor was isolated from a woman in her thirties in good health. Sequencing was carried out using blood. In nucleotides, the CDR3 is TGTGCCAGCAGTGTTCAGTGGGATAATTCACCCCTCCACTTT. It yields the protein CASSVQWDNSPLHF.